Following are 8 T cell receptor beta chains from one sample sequenced in a study of CD8 T cells in Susac syndrome. Reverse transcription of about 0.45 to 1 ug RNA was performed with random hexamers. TCRdb re-analysed the immunoSEQ multiplex PCR reads in MiXCR, keeping a single row per CDR3 protein. This table has 75,000 to 100,000 distinct CDR3 sequences, just under 95% appearing once. Sequenced sample: CD8+ T cells from PBMCs. These TCRs come from a human donor in good health.

Only one count was recorded for this clonotype. V is TRBV18 and J is TRBJ2-1; possible D gene TRBD1, 6 bases. In germline, CDR1 is KGHSH, CDR2 LQKENI. The CDR3 runs to 15 residues. V lost 10 bases and J lost 1, with 17 bases in between. Written as DNA, the CDR3 is TGTGCCACCTCCATTGGGGGCGCGTCCTACAATGAGCAGTTCTTC. Protein sequence: CATSIGGASYNEQFF.

The V and J genes are TRBV4-1 and TRBJ1-6, with TRBD1 matching over 7 bases. Germline CDR1 MGHRA, CDR2 YSYEKL. The trim removed 1 base at V and 6 bases at J, leaving 6 bases unmatched. CDR3 size: 16 residues. CDR3 DNA sequence: TGCGCCAGCAGCCAAGCATCGGGACAGATTAATTCACCCCTCCACTTT. It specifies CASSQASGQINSPLHF.

This chain uses TRBV29-1 with TRBJ1-2; 7 bases are a match to TRBD1. Germline trimming cut 5 bases from V and 0 bases from J; bases unmatched to any gene: 3. There are 13 residues in the CDR3. Germline CDR1 SQVTM, CDR2 ANQGSEA. DNA for the CDR3: TGCAGCGTTACAGGGGACTCTAACTATGGCTACACCTTC. Protein: CSVTGDSNYGYTF.

The chain links TRBV27 to TRBJ2-7, with 12 bases that match TRBD1. The CDR3 has 15 residues. CDR1 and CDR2 from the germline V gene are MNHEY and SMNVEV (reference sequence). The J segment lost 5 bases and the V segment lost 9 bases, leaving 11 bases of the junction unmatched. The CDR3 DNA reads TGTGCCAGGGTTGACCGGGACAGGGGGCAGGACGAGCAGTACGTC. Translation: CARVDRDRGQDEQYV.

This rearrangement joins TRBV7-6 to TRBJ2-7; no clear D gene. The germline V gene encodes CDR1 SGHVS and CDR2 FNYEAQ. CDR3 size: 15 residues. The V end was cut by 5 bases, the J end by 4 bases, with 18 bases between. CDR3 sequence reads: CASSPQVGSRYEQYF. As DNA, the CDR3 is TGTGCCAGCAGCCCCCAGGTGGGGTCTCGGTACGAGCAGTACTTC.

The chain is built from TRBV3-1 and TRBJ2-5; TRBD1 might be the D (6 bases). Trimming cost V 1 base and J 4 bases, with 10 bases left between them. The germline gives CDR1 LGHDT, CDR2 YNNKEL (reference sequence). The CDR3 is 14 residues long. The CDR3 coding sequence is TGTGCCAGCAGCCAAGTAGCCAGGGGAGAGACCCAGTACTTC. As protein: CASSQVARGETQYF.

CDR3 sequence: CASSPSGGGTEAFF. Written as DNA, the CDR3 is TGTGCCAGCAGCCCTTCGGGGGGAGGCACTGAAGCTTTCTTT. V and J are TRBV9 and TRBJ1-1; a possible D gene is TRBD1 (5 bases). The V end was cut by 4 bases, the J end by 4 bases, with 14 bases between. This CDR3 comprises 14 residues. Germline V lookup: CDR1 SGDLS, CDR2 YYNGEE.

The V and J genes are TRBV28 and TRBJ2-1; D might be TRBD1 (6 bases). Germline CDR1 MDHEN, CDR2 SYDVKM. This CDR3 has 12 residues. V was clipped by 6 bases and J by 7 bases, with 10 bases between them. This chain's CDR3 is CASSHQGNEQFF. Written as DNA, the CDR3 is TGTGCCAGCAGCCATCAGGGGAATGAGCAGTTCTTC. Combining the CDR3 with reference TRBV28 and TRBJ2-1 gives the whole variable domain DVKVTQSSRYLVKRTGEKVFLECVQDMDHENMFWYRQDPGLGLRLIYFSYDVKMKEKGDIPEGYSVSREKKERFSLILESASTNQTSMYLCASSHQGNEQFFGPGTRLTVL.